These 20 T cell receptor beta chains were sequenced from one sample in a study of blood T cells in healthy people across ages. A second 7 to 11 cycle PCR used barcoded and J-beta primers. MiXCR, run by TCRdb on the 5' RACE reads, gives a single entry per CDR3 protein. The sample comprises about 840,000 distinct CDR3 sequences, 25% to 30% of which are singletons, and roughly 10% rests with the top ten. The same data also went into a second study, on T cells of mothers and their children.

The sample taken for sequencing was blood. The source of these receptors is a middle-aged woman in good health.

Ten or more counts support this clonotype. The V and J genes are TRBV5-1 and TRBJ2-7; 7 bases are a match to TRBD1. From germline, CDR1 is SGHRS and CDR2 YFSETQ. The ends lost 4 bases at V and 3 bases at J; junction bases unmatched: 7. The CDR3 contains 14 residues. CDR3 bases: TGCGCCAGCAGCCCGGGACAGTGGGGCTACGAGCAGTACTTC. It encodes CASSPGQWGYEQYF.

V usage is TRBV12-3 or TRBV12-4 and J usage is TRBJ2-3; 7 bases match TRBD2. This CDR3 region has 14 residues. V lost 3 bases, J lost 7 bases, and 7 bases stayed unmatched. The CDR3 spells CASSLGTKAYTQYF. The CDR3 DNA follows: TGTGCCAGCAGTTTGGGGACTAAGGCATATACGCAGTATTTT.

As regards this clonotype: Relative to the germline gene, one junction end is altered; a read error may explain this. The V and J genes are TRBV6-5 and TRBJ2-1, with D possibly called TRBD1 or TRBD2 (6 bases each). This CDR3 has 16 residues. CDR1 and CDR2 from the germline V gene are MNHEY and SVGAGI. The CDR3 DNA sequence: TGTGCCAGCAGGGGGGGCGGGACTTTAACTGACAATGAGCGGTTCTTC. Translation: CASRGGGTLTDNERFF.

This chain links TRBV10-3 with TRBJ2-6, with unresolved D. Per germline, CDR1 ENHRY and CDR2 SYGVKD. This CDR3 has 18 residues. V lost 0 bases and J 0 bases, leaving 12 bases between the germline ends. As DNA, the CDR3 is TGTGCCATCAGTGAGTCCGTAGGACGGAGCTCTGGGGCCAACGTCCTGACTTTC. Translating gives CAISESVGRSSGANVLTF.

This clonotype was detected many times. This sequence joins TRBV5-1 and TRBJ2-4; D may be TRBD2 (6 bases). Trimming pared 3 bases from V and 2 bases from J, leaving 12 bases between. Germline CDR1 SGHRS, CDR2 YFSETQ. This CDR3 contains 15 residues. CDR3 in amino acids: CASSSDGGTKNIQYF. CDR3 DNA: TGCGCCAGCAGCTCCGACGGCGGGACCAAAAACATTCAGTACTTC.

The gene calls are TRBV6-2 or TRBV6-3 and TRBJ2-1; the D is unclear. The CDR3 contains 11 residues. Germline lookup yields CDR1 MNHEY and CDR2 SVGEGT. Trimming took off 9 bases at V and 3 bases at J, with 6 bases between the two ends. The CDR3 coding sequence is TGTGCCAGGATACTCTACAATGAGCAGTTCTTC. Translated: CARILYNEQFF.

The V gene is TRBV28, the J gene TRBJ2-7; 7 bases match TRBD2. V was clipped by 0 bases and J by 2 bases; unmatched bases: 4. The germline gives CDR1 MDHEN, CDR2 SYDVKM. The CDR3 loop spans 15 amino acids. In DNA, the CDR3 is TGTGCCAGCAGTTTATGGGCTAGCGGAGCCTACGAGCAGTACTTC. Its translation is CASSLWASGAYEQYF.

The V and J genes are TRBV20-1 and TRBJ1-2, with D hard to call. Germline-derived CDR1 and CDR2 are DFQATT and SNEGSKA (reference sequence). The CDR3 has 13 residues. V lost 3 bases, J lost 2 bases, and 10 bases lay in between. The CDR3 sequence is CSARETRNYGYTF. Here the CDR3 DNA reads TGCAGTGCTAGGGAGACACGAAACTATGGCTACACCTTC.

This clonotype was counted a few times. The rearrangement uses TRBV24-1 and TRBJ2-1; 7 nucleotides agree with TRBD1. The V segment lost 1 base and the J segment 5 bases; nucleotides outside the gene matches: 10. The CDR3 sequence is 17 residues long. The germline V gene has CDR1 KGHDR and CDR2 SFDVKD. This chain's CDR3 is CATSDFYLPGTDNEQFF. The CDR3 nucleotides read TGTGCCACCAGTGATTTCTACCTCCCGGGGACAGACAATGAGCAGTTCTTC.

The gene calls are TRBV28 and TRBJ2-1; the match to TRBD1 covers 7 bases. V lost 4 bases to trimming and J lost 6 bases; unmatched junction nucleotides: 6. Germline CDR1 is MDHEN and CDR2 is SYDVKM. This CDR3 contains 14 residues. CDR3 sequence: CASSSGRQGNEQFF. The CDR3 DNA is TGTGCCAGCAGTTCAGGGAGACAGGGCAATGAGCAGTTCTTC.

The chain couples TRBV13 to TRBJ1-1; no definite D call. V was shortened by 2 bases and J by 5 bases, with 12 bases between the two germline ends. Per germline, CDR1 PRHDT and CDR2 FYEKMQ (reference sequence). The CDR3 consists of 14 residues. The CDR3 region has the DNA TGTGCCAGCAGCTTAATTGGGGTAAGGACTGAAGCTTTCTTT. Protein sequence: CASSLIGVRTEAFF. Based on the CDR3 plus reference TRBV13 and TRBJ1-1, the full variable domain is AAGVIQSPRHLIKEKRETATLKCYPIPRHDTVYWYQQGPGQDPQFLISFYEKMQSDKGSIPDRFSAQQFSDYHSELNMSSLELGDSALYFCASSLIGVRTEAFFGQGTRLTVV.

CDR3 sequence reads: CASTENRGNTEAFF. In nucleotides, the CDR3 is TGTGCCAGCACCGAAAATCGGGGGAACACTGAAGCTTTCTTT. The V and J genes are TRBV2 and TRBJ1-1; the D is unclear. The V end was cut by 7 bases, the J end by 1 base, with 13 bases between. The germline V gene has CDR1 SNHLY and CDR2 FYNNEI. The CDR3 length is 14 residues.

V is TRBV7-3 and J is TRBJ1-2; the D is unclear. V was pared by 2 bases and J by 8 bases, with 12 bases between. Germline CDR1 is SGHTA and CDR2 is FQGTGA. The CDR3 is 13 amino acids. In DNA, the CDR3 is TGTGCCAGCAGCTTAGGACTGGGGAGGGGCTACACCTTC. Protein product: CASSLGLGRGYTF. The full variable domain, with the rest looked up from reference TRBV7-3 and TRBJ1-2, is GAGVSQTPSNKVTEKGKYVELRCDPISGHTALYWYRQSLGQGPEFLIYFQGTGAADDSGLPNDRFFAVRPEGSVSTLKIQRTERGDSAVYLCASSLGLGRGYTFGSGTRLTVV.

This clonotype has a count of ten or more. The rearrangement joins TRBV10-3 to TRBJ2-1; the D gene is possibly TRBD1 (6 bases). The CDR3 contains 12 residues. Germline CDR1 is ENHRY and CDR2 is SYGVKD. The ends were cut back, 10 bases at V and 5 bases at J, with 12 bases in the middle. CDR3 region: CANGQSNNEQFF. The CDR3 DNA reads as TGTGCCAATGGACAGTCCAACAATGAGCAGTTCTTC.

This CDR3 is CASSSAAGTFYEQYF. The CDR3 DNA is TGTGCCAGCAGTTCTGCAGCCGGGACTTTCTACGAGCAGTACTTC. V and J are TRBV28 and TRBJ2-4, with D possibly being TRBD2 (6 bases). The J call is in doubt because the DNA end fits TRBJ2-7 better. Germline loops: CDR1 MDHEN, CDR2 SYDVKM. The CDR3 runs 15 residues.

The chain employs TRBV9 and TRBJ1-2; possibly TRBD1 for D (6 bases). The V and J ends lost 3 bases and 1 base respectively, with 19 bases between them. Germline V gene data show CDR1 as SGDLS and CDR2 as YYNGEE. The CDR3 has 17 amino acids. CDR3 nucleotide sequence: TGTGCCAGCAGCGCGGGAACAGGGTTCGCCTTTAACTATGGCTACACCTTC. This encodes CASSAGTGFAFNYGYTF.

The chain combines TRBV7-3 with TRBJ2-2; a possible D gene is TRBD2 (6 bases). Germline V gene sequence: CDR1 SGHTA, CDR2 FQGTGA. The CDR3 contains 15 residues. The V gene lost 2 bases and the J gene lost 7 bases, with 14 bases spanning the gap. DNA for the CDR3: TGTGCCAGCAGCTTAGCCCGGGGGAGCATCGGGGAGCTGTTTTTT. This codes for CASSLARGSIGELFF.

The table lists this clonotype with a count of one. The chain couples TRBV7-3 to TRBJ2-3, with a weak D call TRBD2 (6 bases). Per the germline V gene, CDR1 is SGHTA and CDR2 is FQGTGA. Trimming stripped 5 bases from V and 0 bases from J, with 12 bases between. The CDR3 has 15 amino acids. The CDR3 region is CASSPPGGSTDTQYF. CDR3 nucleotide sequence: TGTGCCAGCAGCCCCCCCGGGGGAAGCACAGATACGCAGTATTTT. The full variable domain, with the rest looked up from reference TRBV7-3 and TRBJ2-3, is GAGVSQTPSNKVTEKGKYVELRCDPISGHTALYWYRQSLGQGPEFLIYFQGTGAADDSGLPNDRFFAVRPEGSVSTLKIQRTERGDSAVYLCASSPPGGSTDTQYFGPGTRLTVL.

A remark on this clonotype: This may stem from a read error, because a much larger clone lies one nucleotide away. The chain carries TRBV2 and TRBJ1-2, with D possibly being TRBD1 (5 bases). Germline CDR1 SNHLY, CDR2 FYNNEI. This CDR3 has 13 residues. CDR3 protein: CAGSEKTVYGYTF. CDR3 DNA: TGTGCCGGCAGTGAGAAGACAGTCTATGGCTACACCTTC.

Worth noting for this clonotype: A junction boundary mismatches the germline segment, possibly from a read error. The V call is TRBV5-1, the J call TRBJ2-3; 8 nucleotides align to TRBD1. Germline values: CDR1 SGHRS, CDR2 YFSETQ. CDR3 size: 14 residues. As DNA, the CDR3 is TGCGCCAGCAGCTGGACAGGGAGCGCAGATGCGCAGTATTTT. As protein: CASSWTGSADAQYF.